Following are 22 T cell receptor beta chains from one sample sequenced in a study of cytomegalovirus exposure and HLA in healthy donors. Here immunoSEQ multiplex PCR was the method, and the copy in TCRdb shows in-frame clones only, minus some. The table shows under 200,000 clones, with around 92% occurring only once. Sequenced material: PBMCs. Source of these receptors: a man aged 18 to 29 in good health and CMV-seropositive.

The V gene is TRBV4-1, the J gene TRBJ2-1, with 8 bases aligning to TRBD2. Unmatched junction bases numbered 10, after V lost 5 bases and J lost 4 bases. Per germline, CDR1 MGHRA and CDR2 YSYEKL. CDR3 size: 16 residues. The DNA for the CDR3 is TGCGCCAGCAGCTTCGGTCCCCTAGCGGGTTACAATGAGCAGTTCTTC. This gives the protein CASSFGPLAGYNEQFF.

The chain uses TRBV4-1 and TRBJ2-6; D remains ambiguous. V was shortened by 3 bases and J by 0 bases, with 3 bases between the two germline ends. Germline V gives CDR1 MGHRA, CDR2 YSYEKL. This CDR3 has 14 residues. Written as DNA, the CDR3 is TGCGCCAGCAGCCATCTCTCTGGGGCCAACGTCCTGACTTTC. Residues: CASSHLSGANVLTF.

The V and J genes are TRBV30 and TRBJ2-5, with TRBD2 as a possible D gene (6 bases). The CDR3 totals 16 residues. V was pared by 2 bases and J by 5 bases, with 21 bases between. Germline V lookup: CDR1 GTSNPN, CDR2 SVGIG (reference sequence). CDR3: CAWSPRDWVVMETQYF. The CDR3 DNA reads TGTGCCTGGAGTCCAAGGGACTGGGTTGTTATGGAGACCCAGTACTTC. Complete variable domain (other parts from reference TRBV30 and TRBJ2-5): SQTIHQWPATLVQPVGSPLSLECTVEGTSNPNLYWYRQAAGRGLQLLFYSVGIGQISSEVPQNLSASRPQDRQFILSSKKLLLSDSGFYLCAWSPRDWVVMETQYFGPGTRLLVL.

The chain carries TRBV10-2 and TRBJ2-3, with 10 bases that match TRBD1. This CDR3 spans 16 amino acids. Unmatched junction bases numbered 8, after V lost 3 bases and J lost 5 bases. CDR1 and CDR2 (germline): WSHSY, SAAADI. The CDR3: CASSDPTGQGGDTQYF. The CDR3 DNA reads TGCGCCAGCAGTGATCCGACTGGACAGGGGGGAGATACGCAGTATTTT.

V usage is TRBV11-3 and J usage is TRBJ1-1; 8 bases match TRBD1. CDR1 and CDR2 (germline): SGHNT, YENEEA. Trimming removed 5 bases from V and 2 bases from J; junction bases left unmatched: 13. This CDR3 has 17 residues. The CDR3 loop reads CASSRDRLGLGNTEAFF. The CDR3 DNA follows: TGTGCCAGCAGCCGGGACAGGCTAGGATTGGGTAACACTGAAGCTTTCTTT.

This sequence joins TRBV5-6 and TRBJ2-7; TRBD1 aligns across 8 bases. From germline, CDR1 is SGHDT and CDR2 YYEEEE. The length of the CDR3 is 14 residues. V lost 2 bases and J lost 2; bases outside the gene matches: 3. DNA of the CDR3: TGTGCCAGCAGCTTTGAGGACAGGGCCTACGAGCAGTACTTC. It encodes CASSFEDRAYEQYF.

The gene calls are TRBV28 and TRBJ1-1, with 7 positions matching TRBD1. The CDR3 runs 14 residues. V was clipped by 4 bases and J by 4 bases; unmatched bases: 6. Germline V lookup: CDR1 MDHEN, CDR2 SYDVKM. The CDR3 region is CASSWRQGGTEAFF. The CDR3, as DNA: TGTGCCAGCAGTTGGAGACAGGGTGGCACTGAAGCTTTCTTT.

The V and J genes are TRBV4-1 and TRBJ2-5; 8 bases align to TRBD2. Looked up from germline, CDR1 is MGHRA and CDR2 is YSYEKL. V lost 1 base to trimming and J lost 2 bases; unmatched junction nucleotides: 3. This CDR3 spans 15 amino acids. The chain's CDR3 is CASSQVGLAQETQYF. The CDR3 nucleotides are TGCGCCAGCAGCCAAGTAGGACTAGCACAAGAGACCCAGTACTTC.

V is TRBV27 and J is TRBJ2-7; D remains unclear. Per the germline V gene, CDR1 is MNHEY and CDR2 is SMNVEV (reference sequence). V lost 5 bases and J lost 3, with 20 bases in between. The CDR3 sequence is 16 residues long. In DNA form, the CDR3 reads TGTGCCAGCAGTACCCACGACCCACCTACTAACTACGAGCAGTACTTC. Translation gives CASSTHDPPTNYEQYF.

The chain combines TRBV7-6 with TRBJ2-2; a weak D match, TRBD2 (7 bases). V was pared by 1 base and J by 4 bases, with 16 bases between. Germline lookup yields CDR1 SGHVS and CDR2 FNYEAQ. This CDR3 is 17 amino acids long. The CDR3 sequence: CASSLGGGGIGTGELFF. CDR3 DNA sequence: TGTGCCAGCAGCTTAGGAGGGGGGGGGATCGGCACCGGGGAGCTGTTTTTT.

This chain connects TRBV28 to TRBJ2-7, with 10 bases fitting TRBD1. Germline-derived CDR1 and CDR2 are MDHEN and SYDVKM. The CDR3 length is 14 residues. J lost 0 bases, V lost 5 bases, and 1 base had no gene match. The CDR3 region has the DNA TGTGCCAGCAGTCGGACAGGGGGCTCCTACGAGCAGTACTTC. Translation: CASSRTGGSYEQYF.

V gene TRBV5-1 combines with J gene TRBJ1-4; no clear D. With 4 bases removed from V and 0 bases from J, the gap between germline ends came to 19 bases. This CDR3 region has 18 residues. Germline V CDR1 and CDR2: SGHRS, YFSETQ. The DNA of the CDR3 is TGCGCCAGCAGCCTTGTCCCCTTGGGAGGCGCAACTAATGAAAAACTGTTTTTT. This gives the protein CASSLVPLGGATNEKLFF.

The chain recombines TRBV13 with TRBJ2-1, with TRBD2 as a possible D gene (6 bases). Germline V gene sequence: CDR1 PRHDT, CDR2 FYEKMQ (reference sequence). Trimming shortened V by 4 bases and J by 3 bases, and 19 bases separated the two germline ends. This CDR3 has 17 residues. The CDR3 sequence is CASSSERVKGFYNEQFF. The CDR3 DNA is TGTGCCAGCAGCTCCGAGCGGGTCAAGGGGTTCTACAATGAGCAGTTCTTC.

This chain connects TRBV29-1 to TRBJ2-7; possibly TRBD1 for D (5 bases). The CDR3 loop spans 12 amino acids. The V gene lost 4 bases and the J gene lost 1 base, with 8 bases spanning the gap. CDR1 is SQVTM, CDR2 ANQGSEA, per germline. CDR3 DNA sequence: TGCAGCGTTGGTGACAGATCCTACGAGCAGTACTTC. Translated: CSVGDRSYEQYF.

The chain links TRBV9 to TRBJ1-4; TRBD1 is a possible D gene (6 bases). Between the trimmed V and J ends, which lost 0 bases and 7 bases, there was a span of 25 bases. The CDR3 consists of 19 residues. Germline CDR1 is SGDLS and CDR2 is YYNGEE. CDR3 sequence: CASSVVGGGRRSSAEKLFF. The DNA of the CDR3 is TGTGCCAGCAGCGTAGTTGGGGGCGGTCGTCGGTCGTCGGCTGAAAAACTGTTTTTT.

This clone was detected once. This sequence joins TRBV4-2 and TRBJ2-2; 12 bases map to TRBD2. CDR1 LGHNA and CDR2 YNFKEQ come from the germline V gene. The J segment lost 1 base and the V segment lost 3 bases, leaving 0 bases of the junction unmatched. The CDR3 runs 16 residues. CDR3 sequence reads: CASSQGLAGNTGELFF. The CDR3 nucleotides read TGTGCCAGCAGCCAGGGACTAGCGGGGAACACCGGGGAGCTGTTTTTT.

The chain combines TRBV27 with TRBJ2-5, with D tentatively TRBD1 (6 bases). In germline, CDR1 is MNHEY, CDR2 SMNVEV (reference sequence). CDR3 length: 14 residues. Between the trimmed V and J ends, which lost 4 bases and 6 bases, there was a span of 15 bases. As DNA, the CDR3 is TGTGCCAGCAGTTCACACAGGGAGATAAAGACCCAGTACTTC. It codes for CASSSHREIKTQYF.

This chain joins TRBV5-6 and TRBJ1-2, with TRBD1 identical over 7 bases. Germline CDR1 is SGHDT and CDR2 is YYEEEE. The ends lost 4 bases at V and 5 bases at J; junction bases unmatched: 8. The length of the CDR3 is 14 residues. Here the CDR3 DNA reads TGTGCCAGCAGCCCGGACAGGAATGTATATGGCTACACCTTC. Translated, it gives CASSPDRNVYGYTF. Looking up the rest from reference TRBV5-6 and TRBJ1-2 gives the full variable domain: DAGVTQSPTHLIKTRGQQVTLRCSPKSGHDTVSWYQQALGQGPQFIFQYYEEEERQRGNFPDRFSGHQFPNYSSELNVNALLLGDSALYLCASSPDRNVYGYTFGSGTRLTVV.

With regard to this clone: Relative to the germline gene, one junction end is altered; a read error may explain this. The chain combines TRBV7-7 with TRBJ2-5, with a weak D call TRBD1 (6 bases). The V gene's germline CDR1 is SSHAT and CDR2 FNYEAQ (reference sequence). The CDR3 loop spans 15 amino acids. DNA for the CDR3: TGTGCTAGCAGCTTAGCTAGGGACATTCAAGAGACCCAGTACTTC. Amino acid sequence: CASSLARDIQETQYF. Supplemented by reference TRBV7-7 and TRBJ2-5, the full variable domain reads GAGVSQSPRYKVTKRGQDVTLRCDPISSHATLYWYQQALGQGPEFLTYFNYEAQPDKSGLPSDRFSAERPEGSISTLTIQRTEQRDSAMYRCASSLARDIQETQYFGPGTRLLVL.

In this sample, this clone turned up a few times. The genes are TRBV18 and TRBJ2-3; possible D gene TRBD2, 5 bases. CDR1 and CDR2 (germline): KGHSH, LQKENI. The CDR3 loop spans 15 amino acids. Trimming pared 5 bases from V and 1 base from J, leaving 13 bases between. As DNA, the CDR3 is TGTGCCAGCTCAGGACTGGGAGCTCGCACAGATACGCAGTATTTT. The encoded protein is CASSGLGARTDTQYF.

The CDR3, as DNA: TGTGCCATCAGTGAGTCGAAGGCGAGCGGGTTTAGCACAGATACGCAGTATTTT. Encoded protein: CAISESKASGFSTDTQYF. V is TRBV10-3 and J is TRBJ2-3; maybe TRBD2 (6 bases). Looked up from germline, CDR1 is ENHRY and CDR2 is SYGVKD. The ends were cut back, 0 bases at V and 0 bases at J, with 16 bases in the middle. The CDR3 contains 18 residues.

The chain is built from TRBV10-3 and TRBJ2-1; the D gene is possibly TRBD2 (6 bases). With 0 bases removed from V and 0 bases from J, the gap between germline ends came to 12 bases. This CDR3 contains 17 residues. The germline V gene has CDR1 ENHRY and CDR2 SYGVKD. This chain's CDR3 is CAISESPAGTSYNEQFF. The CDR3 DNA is TGTGCCATCAGTGAGTCTCCGGCGGGAACCTCCTACAATGAGCAGTTCTTC.